The 21 T cell receptor beta chains below were found in one sample sequenced in a study of cytomegalovirus exposure and HLA in healthy donors. Primers included in the PCR were 60 Vbeta and 13 Jbeta primers. This table comes from immunoSEQ multiplex PCR, and its TCRdb copy is limited to in-frame clones, with some not included. The sample consists of 160,000 or so clones, approximately 74% of them appearing once. Sequencing was done on a sample of PBMCs. Receptors were obtained from a woman in her twenties or thirties in good health and CMV-seronegative.

The rearrangement uses TRBV11-3 and TRBJ1-3; a possible D gene is TRBD1 (6 bases). This CDR3 has 14 amino acids. Trimming took off 2 bases at V and 7 bases at J, with 12 bases between the two ends. Germline CDR1 is SGHNT and CDR2 is YENEEA. The CDR3 is CASSLTGMENTIYF. CDR3 in DNA: TGTGCCAGCAGCTTAACAGGGATGGAGAACACCATATATTTT.

This chain links TRBV7-9 with TRBJ2-3; 8 bases fit TRBD1. J gave up 2 bases and V 6 bases, and 7 bases lay outside the gene matches. This CDR3 has 15 residues. Germline V gene sequence: CDR1 SEHNR, CDR2 FQNEAQ (reference sequence). CDR3 sequence: CASSFIQGDTDTQYF. The DNA of the CDR3 is TGTGCCAGCAGTTTTATACAGGGGGACACAGATACGCAGTATTTT.

The gene calls are TRBV18 and TRBJ1-1, with D perhaps TRBD1 (6 bases). Germline CDR1 is KGHSH and CDR2 is LQKENI. V shed 2 bases and J shed 10 bases, with 8 bases lying between them. The CDR3 is 11 residues long. CDR3 nucleotides: TGTGCCAGCTCACCAGGGACACCAGCTTTCTTT. It translates to CASSPGTPAFF.

As for this clone: The sample carries other DNA sequences with the same CDR3. V usage is TRBV4-3 and J usage is TRBJ2-7; D is perhaps TRBD1 (5 bases). Deletions cut 0 bases from V and 4 bases from J, with 13 bases between. The CDR3 runs to 15 residues. The V gene's germline CDR1 is LGHNA and CDR2 YSLEER. This CDR3 reads CASSQDSGPSYEQYF. The CDR3 DNA sequence: TGCGCCAGCAGCCAAGACTCAGGGCCCTCTTACGAGCAGTACTTC.

The chain employs TRBV28 and TRBJ1-5; 12 nucleotides align to TRBD1. V dropped 6 bases and J dropped 7; count of bases not matched to a gene: 13. This CDR3 is 17 amino acids long. Per the germline V gene, CDR1 is MDHEN and CDR2 is SYDVKM. This CDR3 is CASRPGTGGAGGQPQHF. In DNA, the CDR3 is TGTGCCAGCAGGCCCGGGACAGGGGGCGCCGGGGGGCAGCCCCAGCATTTT.

The V and J genes are TRBV7-9 and TRBJ2-7, with a weak D call TRBD1 (6 bases). Germline loops: CDR1 SEHNR, CDR2 FQNEAQ (reference sequence). Between the trimmed V and J ends, which lost 1 base and 5 bases, there was a span of 6 bases. CDR3 length: 12 amino acids. CDR3 loop: CASSLEGDEQYF. CDR3 DNA: TGTGCCAGCAGCTTAGAGGGGGACGAGCAGTACTTC.

This sequence joins TRBV5-5 and TRBJ2-5; D is ambiguous. Trimming stripped 0 bases from V and 4 bases from J, with 7 bases between. The germline V gene encodes CDR1 SGHKS and CDR2 YYEKEE (reference sequence). CDR3 length: 13 amino acids. CDR3 in DNA: TGTGCCAGCAGCTTGGAGAGTAGAGAGACCCAGTACTTC. Translation: CASSLESRETQYF.

The genes are TRBV7-9 and TRBJ2-7; no clear D. CDR1 and CDR2 from the germline V gene are SEHNR and FQNEAQ (reference sequence). V was clipped by 0 bases and J by 5 bases, with 8 bases between them. The CDR3 spans 13 residues. The CDR3 coding sequence is TGTGCCAGCAGCTTAGCGTGGCTAGACGAGCAGTACTTC. This encodes CASSLAWLDEQYF.

The chain recombines TRBV7-8 with TRBJ2-1; D is possibly TRBD2 (6 bases). The CDR3 spans 14 residues. V lost 5 bases to trimming and J lost 9 bases, with 17 bases between them. Per germline, CDR1 SGHVS and CDR2 FQNEAQ. The CDR3 loop reads CASSLRAGLFEQFF. The CDR3 DNA is TGTGCCAGCAGCCTAAGGGCGGGATTGTTTGAGCAGTTCTTC.

The gene calls are TRBV19 and TRBJ2-1; TRBD1 is a possible D gene (6 bases). This CDR3 has 14 amino acids. The germline V gene has CDR1 LNHDA and CDR2 SQIVND (reference sequence). Trimming removed 7 bases at V and 3 bases at J, with 13 bases between. CDR3 region: CASNPGTFYNEQFF. The CDR3 nucleotides are TGTGCCAGTAACCCCGGGACATTCTACAATGAGCAGTTCTTC.

V usage is TRBV27 and J usage is TRBJ2-3; D may be TRBD1 (5 bases). CDR1 is MNHEY and CDR2 is SMNVEV in the germline V gene (reference sequence). V shed 3 bases and J shed 4 bases, with 11 bases lying between them. The CDR3 is 14 residues long. CDR3 protein: CASSFSRAADTQYF. The CDR3, as DNA: TGTGCCAGCAGTTTTTCCAGGGCGGCAGATACGCAGTATTTT.

The rearrangement uses TRBV11-2 and TRBJ1-4; a weak D match, TRBD1 (6 bases). CDR1 is SGHAT and CDR2 is FQNNGV in the germline V gene. The CDR3 has 15 amino acids. V lost 4 bases and J lost 8, with 17 bases in between. Here the CDR3 reads CASSSLRGKGEKLFF. Written as DNA, the CDR3 is TGTGCCAGCAGCTCTTTAAGGGGGAAAGGGGAAAAACTGTTTTTT.

The CDR3 DNA reads as TGTGCCAGCAGTGCGACAGGGCCTAATGAAAAACTGTTTTTT. It codes for CASSATGPNEKLFF. The chain carries TRBV25-1 and TRBJ1-4; 7 nucleotides agree with TRBD1. CDR1 and CDR2 (germline): MGHDK, SYGVNS. With 4 bases clipped from V and 3 bases from J, the junction kept 2 bases outside the gene matches. This CDR3 has 14 residues.

V usage is TRBV18 and J usage is TRBJ2-3, with TRBD2 matching over 10 bases. J gave up 0 bases and V 2 bases, and 5 bases lay outside the gene matches. In germline, CDR1 is KGHSH, CDR2 LQKENI. The CDR3 is 17 amino acids. The CDR3 DNA reads TGTGCCAGCTCACCAAAGGGGACTAGCGCAAGCACAGATACGCAGTATTTT. Its protein product is CASSPKGTSASTDTQYF.

The chain joins TRBV6-5 to TRBJ2-5, with 13 bases matching TRBD2. V shed 1 base, J shed 6 bases, and the junction held 2 bases outside the gene matches. Germline V CDR1 and CDR2: MNHEY, SVGAGI. The CDR3 covers 15 residues. CDR3 sequence: CASSYLTSGRQTQYF. As DNA, the CDR3 is TGTGCCAGCAGTTACTTGACTAGCGGGAGGCAGACCCAGTACTTC.

The V gene is TRBV7-9, the J gene TRBJ2-3; TRBD1 matches 8 bases. The CDR3 has 16 amino acids. The V gene's germline CDR1 is SEHNR and CDR2 FQNEAQ (reference sequence). Trimming took 3 bases from V and 4 from J; bases not matched to a gene: 9. As DNA, the CDR3 is TGTGCCAGCAGCTTGGGGGACAGGTTTATCGCAGATACGCAGTATTTT. Its translation is CASSLGDRFIADTQYF.

CDR3: CASRQGGEKLFF. The CDR3, as DNA: TGTGCCAGCAGACAGGGCGGTGAAAAACTGTTTTTT. This rearrangement joins TRBV6-1 to TRBJ1-4; D is possibly TRBD1 (6 bases). Germline CDR1 MNHNS, CDR2 SASEGT. V shed 6 bases and J shed 7 bases, with 9 bases lying between them. The CDR3 has 12 amino acids.

V gene TRBV5-4 combines with J gene TRBJ2-1; D perhaps matches TRBD2 (5 bases). With 0 bases removed from V and 0 bases from J, the gap between germline ends came to 7 bases. The CDR3 has 15 amino acids. Germline lookup yields CDR1 SGHNT and CDR2 YYREEE (reference sequence). The CDR3 protein is CASSLVGSSYNEQFF. As DNA, the CDR3 is TGTGCCAGCAGCTTGGTGGGGAGCTCCTACAATGAGCAGTTCTTC.

This chain joins TRBV19 and TRBJ2-1; 7 nucleotides agree with TRBD2. The ends lost 8 bases at V and 3 bases at J; junction bases unmatched: 10. The V gene's germline CDR1 is LNHDA and CDR2 SQIVND (reference sequence). CDR3 length: 15 residues. The CDR3 region is CASGLTAGIYNEQFF. The CDR3 nucleotides read TGTGCCAGTGGCCTGACAGCGGGAATCTACAATGAGCAGTTCTTC.

The V call is TRBV5-4, the J call TRBJ2-3; TRBD2 matches 9 bases. This CDR3 is built from 14 residues. Trimming at V came to 1 base and at J to 4 bases, leaving 1 base not matched to a gene. Germline lookup yields CDR1 SGHNT and CDR2 YYREEE (reference sequence). The CDR3 region is CASSLLAGSDTQYF. The CDR3, as DNA: TGTGCCAGCAGCTTGCTAGCGGGATCAGATACGCAGTATTTT.

This clone was recorded a few times. The chain employs TRBV2 and TRBJ1-6, with 7 bases that match TRBD1. After removal of 6 bases from V and 7 bases from J, the junction contained 9 bases not matched to a gene. Germline values: CDR1 SNHLY, CDR2 FYNNEI. The CDR3 has 15 residues. CDR3 sequence (DNA): TGTGCCAGCAGCGGTTTCCCAGGGGGGAATTCACCCCTCCACTTT. It codes for CASSGFPGGNSPLHF.